Listed below are T cell receptor beta chains from one sample, sequenced in a study of human T cells and chemical hapten exposure. TCRdb called the RACE reads again in MiXCR, with one record for every CDR3 protein. The profile covers under 400,000 distinct CDR3 sequences, with around 5.5% appearing a single time and around 2.6% taken by the ten largest. The sample consisted of whole blood, taken in connection with sensitization to the hapten diphenylcyclopropenone (DPC). These receptors were obtained from a woman aged 45-59 years with alopecia areata. Some clones in this sample may be carry-over from other donors' samples. CDR3s include the opening cysteine and the closing phenylalanine or tryptophan. Fields, in order: D gene, clone size, V gene, J gene, CDR3 protein, CDR3 DNA. A D gene is named only where the DNA matches it firmly. Some rows have no size entry. The others give once, few or many, or a class for an expanded clone.

d_call: TRBD1
clone_size: many
v_call: TRBV29-1
j_call: TRBJ2-7
cdr3_aa: CSVTGTGGYYF
cdr3_nt: TGCAGCGTGACCGGGACAGGGGGGTACTACTTC

d_call: NA
clone_size: many
v_call: TRBV12-5
j_call: TRBJ1-1
cdr3_aa: CASQKLNTEAFF
cdr3_nt: TGTGCTAGCCAGAAGCTGAACACTGAAGCTTTCTTT

d_call: TRBD2
clone_size: many
v_call: TRBV9
j_call: TRBJ2-7
cdr3_aa: CASSVNGGSYEQYF
cdr3_nt: TGTGCCAGCAGCGTGAACGGGGGGTCCTACGAGCAGTACTTC

d_call: NA
clone_size: many
v_call: TRBV7-2
j_call: TRBJ1-3
cdr3_aa: CASSLGRDPGNTIYF
cdr3_nt: TGTGCCAGCAGCTTAGGCAGGGACCCTGGAAACACCATATATTTT

d_call: NA
clone_size: few
v_call: TRBV3-1
j_call: TRBJ1-2
cdr3_aa: CASSPGDGLWSYTF
cdr3_nt: TGTGCCAGCAGCCCGGGGGACGGTCTCTGGAGCTACACCTTC

d_call: TRBD2
clone_size: many
v_call: TRBV6-2/TRBV6-3
j_call: TRBJ2-3
cdr3_aa: CASRRTSGGHSTDTQYF
cdr3_nt: TGTGCCAGCAGAAGGACTAGCGGGGGCCATAGCACAGATACGCAGTATTTT

d_call: TRBD2
clone_size: many
v_call: TRBV15
j_call: TRBJ2-3
cdr3_aa: CATSRELPAGGITDTQYF
cdr3_nt: TGTGCCACCAGCAGGGAACTGCCAGCGGGGGGGATCACAGATACGCAGTATTTT

d_call: NA
clone_size: few
v_call: TRBV20-1
j_call: TRBJ1-6
cdr3_aa: CSARDPGRSSYNSPLHF
cdr3_nt: TGCAGTGCTAGAGATCCCGGTAGAAGCTCCTATAATTCACCCCTCCACTTT

d_call: TRBD1
clone_size: many
v_call: TRBV12-3/TRBV12-4
j_call: TRBJ2-1
cdr3_aa: CASSSPPRGNYNEQFF
cdr3_nt: TGTGCCAGCAGCTCCCCCCCCAGGGGGAATTACAATGAGCAGTTCTTC

d_call: NA
clone_size: many
v_call: TRBV4-2
j_call: TRBJ2-1
cdr3_aa: CASAGTLYNEQFF
cdr3_nt: TGTGCCAGCGCCGGGACATTGTACAATGAGCAGTTCTTC

d_call: NA
clone_size: many
v_call: TRBV10-3
j_call: TRBJ2-5
cdr3_aa: CAISESFSEQETQYF
cdr3_nt: TGTGCCATCAGTGAGTCTTTCAGCGAACAAGAGACCCAGTACTTC

d_call: NA
clone_size: NA
v_call: TRBV27
j_call: TRBJ1-5
cdr3_aa: CASSPLQGDSNQPQHF
cdr3_nt: TGTGCCAGCAGTCCGCTCCAGGGAGATAGCAATCAGCCCCAGCATTTT

d_call: NA
clone_size: many
v_call: TRBV6-2/TRBV6-3
j_call: TRBJ1-5
cdr3_aa: CASSYPPSVQHF
cdr3_nt: TGTGCCAGCAGTTACCCACCCTCCGTCCAGCATTTT

d_call: NA
clone_size: few
v_call: TRBV6-5
j_call: TRBJ1-6
cdr3_aa: CASSYTQSTKNSPLHF
cdr3_nt: TGTGCCAGCAGTTACACCCAAAGTACCAAAAATTCACCCCTCCACTTT

d_call: NA
clone_size: NA
v_call: TRBV3-1
j_call: TRBJ1-2
cdr3_aa: CASRHQKAGAVGGYTF
cdr3_nt: TGTGCCAGCAGACATCAAAAGGCGGGGGCTGTCGGTGGCTACACCTTC

d_call: NA
clone_size: few
v_call: TRBV28
j_call: TRBJ1-5
cdr3_aa: CASTRGGGNQPQHF
cdr3_nt: TGTGCCAGCACCCGTGGCGGGGGCAATCAGCCCCAGCATTTT

d_call: NA
clone_size: many
v_call: TRBV6-1
j_call: TRBJ1-1
cdr3_aa: CASSAGAQGLRWTEAFF
cdr3_nt: TGTGCCAGCAGTGCTGGGGCACAGGGTCTTCGTTGGACTGAAGCTTTCTTT

d_call: TRBD2
clone_size: many
v_call: TRBV9
j_call: TRBJ2-3
cdr3_aa: CASSPPRGGGSSDTQYF
cdr3_nt: TGTGCCAGCAGCCCCCCAAGAGGCGGGGGGAGTTCAGATACGCAGTATTTT

d_call: TRBD1
clone_size: NA
v_call: TRBV6-5
j_call: TRBJ1-5
cdr3_aa: CASRLTGTEHSNQPQHF
cdr3_nt: TGTGCCAGCAGACTCACCGGGACAGAACATAGCAATCAGCCCCAGCATTTT

d_call: TRBD1
clone_size: many
v_call: TRBV12-3/TRBV12-4
j_call: TRBJ2-1
cdr3_aa: CASRSWGQGFDEQFF
cdr3_nt: TGTGCCAGCAGATCCTGGGGACAGGGGTTCGATGAGCAGTTCTTC

d_call: TRBD1
clone_size: once
v_call: TRBV20-1
j_call: TRBJ2-2
cdr3_aa: CSAFGQGRNTGELFF
cdr3_nt: TGCAGTGCCTTCGGACAGGGACGGAACACCGGGGAGCTGTTTTTT

d_call: NA
clone_size: many
v_call: TRBV7-9
j_call: TRBJ1-1
cdr3_aa: CASSLIGRRGGEAFF
cdr3_nt: TGTGCCAGCAGCTTAATCGGCAGGCGAGGAGGTGAAGCTTTCTTT

d_call: NA
clone_size: many
v_call: TRBV6-5
j_call: TRBJ2-7
cdr3_aa: CASSGRDFRAYEQYF
cdr3_nt: TGTGCCAGCAGTGGCCGGGACTTCCGTGCGTACGAGCAGTACTTC

d_call: NA
clone_size: NA
v_call: TRBV20-1
j_call: TRBJ2-7
cdr3_aa: CSASPADEQYF
cdr3_nt: TGCAGTGCGTCCCCAGCGGACGAGCAGTACTTC

d_call: NA
clone_size: few
v_call: TRBV4-1
j_call: TRBJ1-6
cdr3_aa: CASSPPGLLGDSPLHF
cdr3_nt: TGCGCCAGCAGCCCGCCTGGGCTCCTCGGGGATTCACCCCTCCACTTT

d_call: TRBD1
clone_size: few
v_call: TRBV15
j_call: TRBJ2-1
cdr3_aa: CATLDRAEAEQFF
cdr3_nt: TGTGCCACCTTAGACAGGGCGGAGGCTGAGCAGTTCTTC

d_call: NA
clone_size: NA
v_call: TRBV5-1
j_call: TRBJ1-1
cdr3_aa: CASSLEEINTEAFF
cdr3_nt: TGCGCCAGCAGCTTGGAAGAGATCAACACTGAAGCTTTCTTT

d_call: NA
clone_size: many
v_call: TRBV29-1
j_call: TRBJ2-2
cdr3_aa: CSVELASNTGELFF
cdr3_nt: TGCAGCGTTGAGCTAGCGAGTAACACCGGGGAGCTGTTTTTT

d_call: NA
clone_size: many
v_call: TRBV14
j_call: TRBJ1-2
cdr3_aa: CASSQDERGYTF
cdr3_nt: TGTGCCAGCAGCCAAGATGAGCGAGGCTACACCTTC

d_call: NA
clone_size: NA
v_call: TRBV20-1
j_call: TRBJ2-1
cdr3_aa: CSAPSRGSGELGEQFF
cdr3_nt: TGCAGTGCGCCGAGCAGGGGAAGCGGGGAGCTCGGTGAGCAGTTCTTC

d_call: TRBD1
clone_size: once
v_call: TRBV12-3/TRBV12-4
j_call: TRBJ1-2
cdr3_aa: CASRPRDRDYGYTF
cdr3_nt: TGTGCCAGCAGGCCCCGGGACAGAGACTATGGCTACACCTTC

d_call: TRBD2
clone_size: many
v_call: TRBV12-5
j_call: TRBJ2-1
cdr3_aa: CASGSGLGSYNEQFF
cdr3_nt: TGTGCTAGTGGTTCCGGACTAGGTTCCTACAATGAGCAGTTCTTC

d_call: NA
clone_size: few
v_call: TRBV6-5
j_call: TRBJ1-1
cdr3_aa: CASSYGLGREAFF
cdr3_nt: TGTGCCAGCAGTTACGGACTGGGCCGGGAAGCTTTCTTT

d_call: NA
clone_size: NA
v_call: TRBV10-3
j_call: TRBJ2-1
cdr3_aa: CAIRDGTDYNEQFF
cdr3_nt: TGTGCCATCAGGGACGGGACCGACTACAATGAGCAGTTCTTC

d_call: NA
clone_size: few
v_call: TRBV29-1
j_call: TRBJ1-2
cdr3_aa: CSVGLTNYGYTF
cdr3_nt: TGCAGCGTTGGCCTGACTAACTATGGCTACACCTTC

d_call: NA
clone_size: many
v_call: TRBV27
j_call: TRBJ1-1
cdr3_aa: CASSLSGIGFEAFF
cdr3_nt: TGTGCCAGCAGTTTATCCGGTATAGGCTTTGAAGCTTTCTTT

d_call: NA
clone_size: many
v_call: TRBV27
j_call: TRBJ1-4
cdr3_aa: CASSLGTGEKLFF
cdr3_nt: TGTGCCAGCAGTTTGGGGACCGGTGAAAAACTGTTTTTT

d_call: NA
clone_size: NA
v_call: TRBV6-2/TRBV6-3
j_call: TRBJ2-1
cdr3_aa: CASSYLLWIPPYNEQFF
cdr3_nt: TGTGCCAGCAGTTACCTCCTCTGGATCCCTCCCTACAATGAGCAGTTCTTC

d_call: NA
clone_size: many
v_call: TRBV5-1
j_call: TRBJ2-5
cdr3_aa: CASSYDRNQETQYF
cdr3_nt: TGCGCCAGCAGTTACGACAGGAATCAAGAGACCCAGTACTTC

d_call: NA
clone_size: NA
v_call: TRBV19
j_call: TRBJ2-6
cdr3_aa: CASSIGPLSGANVLTF
cdr3_nt: TGTGCCAGTAGTATAGGGCCGCTCTCTGGGGCCAACGTCCTGACTTTC

d_call: TRBD1
clone_size: few
v_call: TRBV11-3
j_call: TRBJ2-3
cdr3_aa: CASSTGQGRTDTQYF
cdr3_nt: TGTGCCAGCAGCACGGGACAGGGTAGAACAGATACGCAGTATTTT

d_call: NA
clone_size: NA
v_call: TRBV6-2/TRBV6-3
j_call: TRBJ1-1
cdr3_aa: CASSYSKTDPGRTEAFF
cdr3_nt: TGTGCCAGCAGTTACTCGAAGACGGACCCAGGACGCACTGAAGCTTTCTTT

d_call: NA
clone_size: NA
v_call: TRBV6-5
j_call: TRBJ1-2
cdr3_aa: CASSSTRSRYGYTF
cdr3_nt: TGTGCCAGCAGTTCGACACGGAGCCGTTATGGCTACACCTTC

d_call: NA
clone_size: many
v_call: TRBV6-5
j_call: TRBJ2-3
cdr3_aa: CASSYTGSTDTQYF
cdr3_nt: TGTGCCAGCAGTTATACGGGTAGCACAGATACGCAGTATTTT

d_call: NA
clone_size: many
v_call: TRBV7-9
j_call: TRBJ1-1
cdr3_aa: CASSLGGWTGRAEAFF
cdr3_nt: TGTGCCAGCAGCTTAGGGGGCTGGACTGGCCGGGCTGAAGCTTTCTTT

d_call: TRBD1
clone_size: few
v_call: TRBV28
j_call: TRBJ1-6
cdr3_aa: CASSAGQGAGSPLHF
cdr3_nt: TGTGCCAGCAGTGCGGGACAGGGGGCAGGTTCACCCCTCCACTTT

d_call: NA
clone_size: many
v_call: TRBV6-6
j_call: TRBJ2-7
cdr3_aa: CASSPEGRNYEQYF
cdr3_nt: TGTGCCAGCAGTCCCGAGGGACGGAACTACGAGCAGTACTTC

d_call: NA
clone_size: few
v_call: TRBV29-1
j_call: TRBJ2-2
cdr3_aa: CSVELDTGELFF
cdr3_nt: TGCAGCGTTGAATTGGACACCGGGGAGCTGTTTTTT

d_call: NA
clone_size: few
v_call: TRBV4-3
j_call: TRBJ2-7
cdr3_aa: CASSQEADSLYEQYF
cdr3_nt: TGCGCCAGCAGCCAAGAGGCAGACTCTCTCTACGAGCAGTACTTC

d_call: NA
clone_size: few
v_call: TRBV24-1
j_call: TRBJ2-1
cdr3_aa: CATSDPRGGSYNEQFF
cdr3_nt: TGTGCCACCAGTGATCCCAGGGGGGGCTCTTACAATGAGCAGTTCTTC

d_call: NA
clone_size: NA
v_call: TRBV12-3/TRBV12-4
j_call: TRBJ1-2
cdr3_aa: CASSPGDRLPTF
cdr3_nt: TGTGCCAGCAGTCCAGGTGACCGTCTCCCCACCTTC

d_call: TRBD2
clone_size: many
v_call: TRBV5-4
j_call: TRBJ2-1
cdr3_aa: CASSLGLAVYNEQFF
cdr3_nt: TGTGCCAGCAGCTTGGGACTAGCGGTTTACAATGAGCAGTTCTTC

d_call: NA
clone_size: many
v_call: TRBV20-1
j_call: TRBJ2-4
cdr3_aa: CSARITGTKNIQYF
cdr3_nt: TGCAGTGCTAGGATTACAGGGACCAAAAACATTCAGTACTTC

d_call: NA
clone_size: few
v_call: TRBV7-9
j_call: TRBJ1-5
cdr3_aa: CASSLGGWNQPQHF
cdr3_nt: TGTGCCAGCAGCTTAGGGGGTTGGAATCAGCCCCAGCATTTT

d_call: NA
clone_size: few
v_call: TRBV3-1
j_call: TRBJ1-1
cdr3_aa: CASSQQDSAAEAFF
cdr3_nt: TGTGCCAGCAGCCAACAGGACAGTGCAGCTGAAGCTTTCTTT

d_call: TRBD2
clone_size: NA
v_call: TRBV20-1
j_call: TRBJ2-1
cdr3_aa: CSASGRATNEQFF
cdr3_nt: TGCAGTGCTAGCGGGAGGGCTACTAATGAGCAGTTCTTC

d_call: TRBD2
clone_size: NA
v_call: TRBV7-2
j_call: TRBJ2-7
cdr3_aa: CASSLGLAGGLSSYEQYF
cdr3_nt: TGTGCCAGCAGCTTAGGGCTAGCGGGGGGCCTGAGCTCCTACGAGCAGTACTTC

d_call: TRBD2
clone_size: many
v_call: TRBV20-1
j_call: TRBJ2-7
cdr3_aa: CSAVPGLAGGEQYF
cdr3_nt: TGCAGTGCTGTTCCGGGACTAGCGGGTGGGGAGCAGTACTTC

d_call: TRBD1
clone_size: few
v_call: TRBV12-3/TRBV12-4
j_call: TRBJ1-2
cdr3_aa: CASSPSASQRGRGYTF
cdr3_nt: TGTGCCAGCAGTCCCTCCGCCTCCCAGAGGGGGCGCGGCTACACCTTC

d_call: NA
clone_size: NA
v_call: TRBV12-3/TRBV12-4
j_call: TRBJ2-3
cdr3_aa: CASSLMAVTSTDTQYF
cdr3_nt: TGTGCCAGCAGTTTAATGGCGGTCACTAGCACAGATACGCAGTATTTT